This T cell receptor beta chain derives from a study of T cells in Graves' hyperthyroidism and ophthalmopathy. Diagnosis of hyperthyroidism was new in patients aged 18 to 65, and its duration was under 2 months. Patients were excluded for uncontrolled infection, other autoimmune disease, pregnancy or lactation. V was pared by 2 bases and J by 4 bases, with 14 bases between. The length of the CDR3 is 15 residues. Germline V gene sequence: CDR1 SEHNR, CDR2 FQNEAQ (reference sequence). This clonotype was counted many times. RNA transcripts yielded amplified TCR beta CDR3 regions. The study used the HTBI primer set for a first-round RT-PCR of the TCR CDR3. TCRdb passed the multiplex PCR reads through MiXCR, listing each CDR3 protein once. The table has a few hundred thousand distinct CDR3 sequences, about half seen once; the top ten hold around 8%.

V is TRBV7-9 and J is TRBJ1-2; no firm D call. What was sequenced was peripheral blood or thyroid tissue (not recorded which). The receptor comes from a woman under 30 with Graves' hyperthyroidism. The CDR3 DNA follows: TGTGCCAGCAGCTTAACGCTTGGACGGAGCTATGGCTACACCTTC. It specifies CASSLTLGRSYGYTF.